Given below is one TCR beta chain in context. Antigen unknown. This sample is part of a study of early T cells in non-severe SARS-CoV-2 infection. Study-wide background: Unpaired chains resulted from sequencing bulk RNA of unsorted whole blood.

Study findings and constraints: Lookups in VDJdb leaned toward anti-spike CD8 responses and missed private and CD4 specificities.

The germline V gene encodes CDR1 SGHTA and CDR2 FQGNSA. The CDR3 is 16 residues long. Germline trimming cut 5 bases from V and 5 bases from J; bases unmatched to any gene: 6. Tagging with unique molecular identifiers was applied to individual cDNA molecules. From the 5' RACE reads, TCRdb called clonotypes with MiXCR, one entry per CDR3 protein. The table shows about 76,000 distinct CDR3 sequences, with over 9% occurring only once. V and J are TRBV7-2 and TRBJ2-5; 15 nucleotides agree with TRBD2. The sequence came from an adult who was a healthcare worker with PCR-confirmed SARS-CoV-2 infection or an uninfected control (not recorded which). Sequenced sample: whole blood. CDR3 protein: CASSPWTSGGVETQYF. The CDR3 coding sequence is TGTGCCAGCAGCCCCTGGACTAGCGGGGGGGTGGAGACCCAGTACTTC.